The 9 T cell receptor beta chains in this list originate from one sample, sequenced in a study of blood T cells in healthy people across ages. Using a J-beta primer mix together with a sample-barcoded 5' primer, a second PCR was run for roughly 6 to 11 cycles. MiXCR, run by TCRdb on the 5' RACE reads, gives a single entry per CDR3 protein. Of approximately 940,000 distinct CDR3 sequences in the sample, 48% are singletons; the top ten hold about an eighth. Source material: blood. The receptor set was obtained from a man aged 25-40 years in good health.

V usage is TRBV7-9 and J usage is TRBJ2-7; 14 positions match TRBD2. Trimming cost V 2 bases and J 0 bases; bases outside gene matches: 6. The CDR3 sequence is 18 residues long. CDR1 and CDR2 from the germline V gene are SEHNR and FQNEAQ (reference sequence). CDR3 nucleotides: TGTGCCAGCAGCTTACCGGGACTAGCGGGGGTAAGCTCCTACGAGCAGTACTTC. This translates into CASSLPGLAGVSSYEQYF.

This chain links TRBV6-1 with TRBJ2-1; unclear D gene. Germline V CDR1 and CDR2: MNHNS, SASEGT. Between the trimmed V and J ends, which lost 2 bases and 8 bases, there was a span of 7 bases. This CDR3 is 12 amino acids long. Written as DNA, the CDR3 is TGTGCCAGCAGTGAACCCTCGGATGAGCAGTTCTTC. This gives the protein CASSEPSDEQFF.

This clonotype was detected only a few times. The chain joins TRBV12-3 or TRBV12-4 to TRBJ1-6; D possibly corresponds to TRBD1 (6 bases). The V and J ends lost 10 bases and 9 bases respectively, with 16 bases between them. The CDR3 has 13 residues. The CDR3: CATGYSGVSPLHF. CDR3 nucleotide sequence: TGTGCCACCGGTTACTCAGGGGTTTCACCCCTCCACTTT.

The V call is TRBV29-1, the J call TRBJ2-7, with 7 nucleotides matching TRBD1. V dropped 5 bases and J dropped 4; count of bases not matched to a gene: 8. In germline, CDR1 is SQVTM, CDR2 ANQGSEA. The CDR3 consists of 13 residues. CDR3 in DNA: TGCAGCGTTTCAGGGACAGTGACTTACGAGCAGTACTTC. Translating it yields CSVSGTVTYEQYF.

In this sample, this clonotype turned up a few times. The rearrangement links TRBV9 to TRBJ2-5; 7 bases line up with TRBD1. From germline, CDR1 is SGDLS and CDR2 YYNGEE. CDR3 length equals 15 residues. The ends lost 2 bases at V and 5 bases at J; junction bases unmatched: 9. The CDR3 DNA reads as TGTGCCAGCAGCGTCGCAACAGGGGCCTGGGAGACCCAGTACTTC. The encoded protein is CASSVATGAWETQYF.

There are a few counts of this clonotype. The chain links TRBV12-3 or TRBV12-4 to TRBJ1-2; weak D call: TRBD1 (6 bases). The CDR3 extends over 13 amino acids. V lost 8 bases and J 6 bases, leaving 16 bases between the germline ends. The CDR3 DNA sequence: TGTGCCAGCGTCGCGGAACAGGGTAATGGCTACACCTTC. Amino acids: CASVAEQGNGYTF.

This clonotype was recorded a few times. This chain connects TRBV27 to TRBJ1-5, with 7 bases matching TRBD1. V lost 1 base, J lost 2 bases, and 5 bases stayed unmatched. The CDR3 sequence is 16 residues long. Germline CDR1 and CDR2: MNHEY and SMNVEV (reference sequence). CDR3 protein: CASSLLGGVGNQPQHF. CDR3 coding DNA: TGTGCCAGCAGTTTATTAGGGGGCGTCGGCAATCAGCCCCAGCATTTT.

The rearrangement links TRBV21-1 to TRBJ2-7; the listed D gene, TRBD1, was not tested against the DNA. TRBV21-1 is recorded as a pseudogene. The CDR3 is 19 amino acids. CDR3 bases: TGTGCCAGCAGCAAAACATTGGATGCCCGGGACACTCCCTCCTACGAGCAGTACTTC. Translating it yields CASSKTLDARDTPSYEQYF.

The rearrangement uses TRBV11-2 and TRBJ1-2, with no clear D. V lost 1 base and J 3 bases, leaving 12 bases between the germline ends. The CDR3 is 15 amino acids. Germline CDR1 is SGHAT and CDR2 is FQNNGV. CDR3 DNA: TGTGCCAGCAGCTTAGGGGCCGGACGGTACTATGGCTACACCTTC. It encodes CASSLGAGRYYGYTF.